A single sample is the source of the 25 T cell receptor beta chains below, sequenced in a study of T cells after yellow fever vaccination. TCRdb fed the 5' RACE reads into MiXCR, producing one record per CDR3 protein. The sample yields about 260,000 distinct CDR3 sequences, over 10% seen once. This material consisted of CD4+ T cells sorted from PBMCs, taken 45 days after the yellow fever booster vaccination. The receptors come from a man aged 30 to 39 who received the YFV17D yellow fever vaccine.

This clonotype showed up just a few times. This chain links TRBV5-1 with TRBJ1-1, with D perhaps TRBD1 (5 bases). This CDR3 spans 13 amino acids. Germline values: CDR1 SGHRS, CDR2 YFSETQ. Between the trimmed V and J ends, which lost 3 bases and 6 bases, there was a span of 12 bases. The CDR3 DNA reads TGCGCCAGCAGCTCCCGTGGAGGGGCTGAAGCTTTCTTT. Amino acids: CASSSRGGAEAFF.

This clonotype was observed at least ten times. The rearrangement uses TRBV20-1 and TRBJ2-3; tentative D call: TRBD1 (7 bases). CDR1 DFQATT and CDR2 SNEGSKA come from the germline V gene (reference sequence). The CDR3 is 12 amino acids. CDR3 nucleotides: TGCAGCGCCCCCAGGGGGGTAGATACGCAGTATTTT. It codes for CSAPRGVDTQYF.

CDR3 amino acids: CASSKARWTIGRPDTQYF. CDR3 DNA: TGTGCCAGCAGCAAAGCCCGTTGGACTATCGGGAGACCAGATACGCAGTATTTT. The V call is TRBV21-1, the J call TRBJ2-3; the tabulated D call, TRBD2, remains unverified against the DNA. TRBV21-1 is a listed pseudogene. The CDR3 covers 18 residues.

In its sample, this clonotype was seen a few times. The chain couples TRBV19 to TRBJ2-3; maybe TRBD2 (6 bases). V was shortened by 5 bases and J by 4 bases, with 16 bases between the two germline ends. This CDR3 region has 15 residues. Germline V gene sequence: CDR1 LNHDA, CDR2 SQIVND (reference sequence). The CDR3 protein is CASSETSFYSDTQYF. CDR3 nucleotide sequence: TGTGCCAGTAGTGAGACTAGTTTCTATTCAGATACGCAGTATTTT.

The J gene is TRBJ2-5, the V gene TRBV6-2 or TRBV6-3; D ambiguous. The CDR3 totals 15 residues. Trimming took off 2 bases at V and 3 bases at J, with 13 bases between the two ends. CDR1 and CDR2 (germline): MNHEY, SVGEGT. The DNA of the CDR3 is TGTGCCAGCAGTTACGGTAGTTTCGCAGAAGAGACCCAGTACTTC. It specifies CASSYGSFAEETQYF.

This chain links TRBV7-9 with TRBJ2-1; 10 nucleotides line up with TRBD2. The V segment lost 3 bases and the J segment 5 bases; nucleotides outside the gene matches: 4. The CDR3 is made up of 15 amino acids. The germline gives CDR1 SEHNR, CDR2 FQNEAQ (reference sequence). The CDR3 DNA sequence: TGTGCCAGCAGCTTGCCCCTAGCGGGAGACAATGAGCAGTTCTTC. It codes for CASSLPLAGDNEQFF.

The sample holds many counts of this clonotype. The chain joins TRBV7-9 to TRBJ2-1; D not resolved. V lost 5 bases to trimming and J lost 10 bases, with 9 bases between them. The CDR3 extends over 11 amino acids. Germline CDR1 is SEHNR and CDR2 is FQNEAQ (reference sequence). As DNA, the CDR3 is TGTGCCAGCAGCCAGCCGGGCGAGCAGTTCTTC. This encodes CASSQPGEQFF.

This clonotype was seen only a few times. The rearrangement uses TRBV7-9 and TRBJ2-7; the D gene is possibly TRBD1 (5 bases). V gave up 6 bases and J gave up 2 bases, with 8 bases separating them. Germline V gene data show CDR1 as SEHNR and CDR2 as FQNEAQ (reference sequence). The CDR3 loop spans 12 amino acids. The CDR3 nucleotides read TGTGCCAGCAGGTCGACAGCCTACGAGCAGTACTTC. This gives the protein CASRSTAYEQYF.

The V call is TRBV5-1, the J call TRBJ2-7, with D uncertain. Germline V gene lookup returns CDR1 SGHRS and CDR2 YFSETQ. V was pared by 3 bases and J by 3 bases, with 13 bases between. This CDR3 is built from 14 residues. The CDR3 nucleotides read TGCGCCAGCAGCTGGTCCGGGCCAAGCTACGAGCAGTACTTC. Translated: CASSWSGPSYEQYF. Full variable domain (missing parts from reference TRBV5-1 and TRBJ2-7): KAGVTQTPRYLIKTRGQQVTLSCSPISGHRSVSWYQQTPGQGLQFLFEYFSETQRNKGNFPGRFSGRQFSNSRSEMNVSTLELGDSALYLCASSWSGPSYEQYFGPGTRLTVT.

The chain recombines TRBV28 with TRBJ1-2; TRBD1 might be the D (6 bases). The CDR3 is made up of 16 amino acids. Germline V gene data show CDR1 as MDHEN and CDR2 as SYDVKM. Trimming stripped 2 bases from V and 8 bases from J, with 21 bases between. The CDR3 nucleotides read TGTGCCAGCAGTTTACTGGAGGCCTACAGGGCCTACGGCTACACCTTC. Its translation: CASSLLEAYRAYGYTF.

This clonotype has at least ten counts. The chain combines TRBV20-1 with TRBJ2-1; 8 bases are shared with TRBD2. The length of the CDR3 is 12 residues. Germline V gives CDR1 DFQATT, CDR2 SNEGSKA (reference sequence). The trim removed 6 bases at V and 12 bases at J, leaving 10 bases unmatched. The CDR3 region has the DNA TGCAGTGCAGACCTTTTAGCGGGACGGCAGTTCTTC. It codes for CSADLLAGRQFF.

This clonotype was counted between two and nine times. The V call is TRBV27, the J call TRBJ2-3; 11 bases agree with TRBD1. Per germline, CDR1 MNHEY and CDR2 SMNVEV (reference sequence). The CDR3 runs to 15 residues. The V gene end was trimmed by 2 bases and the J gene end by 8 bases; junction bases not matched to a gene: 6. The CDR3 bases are TGTGCCAGCAGTTTACCGGGACAGGGGGTGGGTACGCAGTATTTT. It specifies CASSLPGQGVGTQYF.

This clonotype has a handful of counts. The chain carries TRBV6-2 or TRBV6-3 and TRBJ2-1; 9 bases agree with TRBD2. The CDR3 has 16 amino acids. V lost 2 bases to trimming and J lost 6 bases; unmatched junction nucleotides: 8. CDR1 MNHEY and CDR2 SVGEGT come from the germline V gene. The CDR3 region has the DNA TGTGCCAGCAGTTACGTAGCGGGAGAAATCCTCAATGAGCAGTTCTTC. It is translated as CASSYVAGEILNEQFF.

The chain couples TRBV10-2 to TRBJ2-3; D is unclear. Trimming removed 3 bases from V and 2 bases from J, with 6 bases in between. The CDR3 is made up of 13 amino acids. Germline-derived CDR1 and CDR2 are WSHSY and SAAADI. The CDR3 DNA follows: TGCGCCAGCAGTGAACCTGCCACAGATACGCAGTATTTT. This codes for CASSEPATDTQYF.

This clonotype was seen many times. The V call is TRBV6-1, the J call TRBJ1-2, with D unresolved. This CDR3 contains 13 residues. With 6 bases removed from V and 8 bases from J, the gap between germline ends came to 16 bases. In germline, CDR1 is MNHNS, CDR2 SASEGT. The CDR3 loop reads CASSTGRWEGYTF. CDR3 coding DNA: TGTGCCAGCAGCACCGGACGCTGGGAGGGCTACACCTTC.

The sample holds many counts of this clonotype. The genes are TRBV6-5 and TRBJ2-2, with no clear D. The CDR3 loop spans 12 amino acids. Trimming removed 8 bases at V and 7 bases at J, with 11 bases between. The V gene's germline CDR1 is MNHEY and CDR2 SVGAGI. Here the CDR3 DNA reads TGTGCCAGCTCATGGAGCGACGGGGAGCTGTTTTTT. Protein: CASSWSDGELFF.

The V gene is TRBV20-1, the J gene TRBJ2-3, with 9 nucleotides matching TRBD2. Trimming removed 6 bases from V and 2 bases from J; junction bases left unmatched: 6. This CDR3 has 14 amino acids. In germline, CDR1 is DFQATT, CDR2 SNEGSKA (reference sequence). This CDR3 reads CSARLAAFTDTQYF. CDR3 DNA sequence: TGCAGTGCCCGACTAGCGGCATTCACAGATACGCAGTATTTT.

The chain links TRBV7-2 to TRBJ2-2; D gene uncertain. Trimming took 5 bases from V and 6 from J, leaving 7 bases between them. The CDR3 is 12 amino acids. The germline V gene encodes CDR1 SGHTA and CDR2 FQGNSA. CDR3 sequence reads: CASSGLAGELFF. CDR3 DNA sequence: TGTGCCAGCAGCGGATTGGCCGGGGAGCTGTTTTTT.

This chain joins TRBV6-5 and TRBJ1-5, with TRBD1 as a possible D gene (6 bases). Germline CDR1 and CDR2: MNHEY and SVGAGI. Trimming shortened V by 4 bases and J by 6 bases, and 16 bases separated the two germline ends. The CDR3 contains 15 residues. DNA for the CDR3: TGTGCCAGCAGTTGGGGCAGAGGAGGGGGTCAGCCCCAGCATTTT. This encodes CASSWGRGGGQPQHF.

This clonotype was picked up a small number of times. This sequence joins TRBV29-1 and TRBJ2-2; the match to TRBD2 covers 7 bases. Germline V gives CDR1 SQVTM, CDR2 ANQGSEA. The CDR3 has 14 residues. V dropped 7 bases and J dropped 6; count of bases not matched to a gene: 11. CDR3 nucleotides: TGCAGCGCCGGCCCCGGGGGGTCCGCCGGGGAGCTGTTTTTT. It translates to CSAGPGGSAGELFF.

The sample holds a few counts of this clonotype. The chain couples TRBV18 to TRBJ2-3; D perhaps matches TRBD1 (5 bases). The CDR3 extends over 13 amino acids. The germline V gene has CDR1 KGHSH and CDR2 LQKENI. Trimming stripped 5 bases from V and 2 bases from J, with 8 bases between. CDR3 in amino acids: CASSNRNTDTQYF. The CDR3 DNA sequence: TGTGCCAGCTCAAACAGGAACACAGATACGCAGTATTTT.

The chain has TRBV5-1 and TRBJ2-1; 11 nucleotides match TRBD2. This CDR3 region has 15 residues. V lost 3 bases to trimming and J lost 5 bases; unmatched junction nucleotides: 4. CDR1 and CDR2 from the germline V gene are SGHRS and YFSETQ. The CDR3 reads CASSSGTSGHNEQFF. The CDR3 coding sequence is TGCGCCAGCAGCTCCGGGACTAGCGGCCACAATGAGCAGTTCTTC.

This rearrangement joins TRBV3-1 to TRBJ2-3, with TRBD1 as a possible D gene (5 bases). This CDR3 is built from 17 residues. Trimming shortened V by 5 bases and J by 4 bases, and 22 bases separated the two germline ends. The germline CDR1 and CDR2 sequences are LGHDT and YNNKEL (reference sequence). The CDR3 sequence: CASSLGLSTAAPDTQYF. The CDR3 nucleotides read TGTGCCAGCAGCTTAGGGCTTTCGACAGCAGCTCCAGATACGCAGTATTTT.

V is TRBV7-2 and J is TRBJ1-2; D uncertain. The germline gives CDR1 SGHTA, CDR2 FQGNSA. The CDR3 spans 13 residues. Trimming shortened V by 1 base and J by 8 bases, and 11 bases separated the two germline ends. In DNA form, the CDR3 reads TGTGCCAGCAGCTTAGGTGGGGTAGGCGGCTACACCTTC. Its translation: CASSLGGVGGYTF. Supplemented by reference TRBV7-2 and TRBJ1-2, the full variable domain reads GAGVSQSPSNKVTEKGKDVELRCDPISGHTALYWYRQSLGQGLEFLIYFQGNSAPDKSGLPSDRFSAERTGGSVSTLTIQRTQQEDSAVYLCASSLGGVGGYTFGSGTRLTVV.

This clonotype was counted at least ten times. The CDR3 is CASSQDGTGTGELFF. The DNA of the CDR3 is TGCGCCAGCAGCCAAGATGGGACAGGGACCGGGGAGCTGTTTTTT. The gene calls are TRBV4-3 and TRBJ2-2, with 9 bases aligning to TRBD1. The CDR3 is 15 amino acids. J lost 5 bases, V lost 0 bases, and 1 base had no gene match. Germline V gives CDR1 LGHNA, CDR2 YSLEER.